A single sample gave rise to the 20 T cell receptor beta chains below, sequenced in a study of T-cell memory formation after mild COVID-19. Each CDR3 protein is one row after TCRdb ran MiXCR on the 5' RACE reads. The sample has a few hundred thousand distinct CDR3 sequences, roughly a fifth seen once; the top ten hold more than 20%. Input material: PBMCs or a T cell subset sorted from them (not recorded which). The receptors shown here come from a man aged 18 to 35 who had mild COVID-19 (a few samples of this study predate the infection). Cell type and time point are not known.

This clonotype was recorded a few times. This rearrangement joins TRBV20-1 to TRBJ2-2, with a weak D call TRBD2 (5 bases). The V and J ends lost 5 bases and 5 bases respectively, with 15 bases between them. The CDR3 loop spans 14 amino acids. Germline V gene sequence: CDR1 DFQATT, CDR2 SNEGSKA (reference sequence). The CDR3 sequence: CSARNRGNTGELFF. The CDR3 DNA is TGCAGTGCTCGTAACAGAGGGAATACCGGGGAGCTGTTTTTT.

The chain links TRBV7-6 to TRBJ1-3; D perhaps matches TRBD1 (5 bases). The CDR3 totals 18 residues. In germline, CDR1 is SGHVS, CDR2 FNYEAQ. Between the trimmed V and J ends, which lost 2 bases and 0 bases, there was a span of 17 bases. CDR3 residues: CASSLTRAPGASGNTIYF. DNA for the CDR3: TGTGCCAGCAGCTTAACCCGGGCCCCCGGGGCCTCTGGAAACACCATATATTTT.

This clonotype was observed a handful of times. This chain uses TRBV10-1 with TRBJ2-2; TRBD1 might be the D (5 bases). The V end was cut by 6 bases, the J end by 7 bases, with 12 bases between. The CDR3 covers 13 residues. Looked up from germline, CDR1 is WNHNN and CDR2 is SYGVQD (reference sequence). This chain's CDR3 is CASSRTSNGELFF. As DNA, the CDR3 is TGCGCCAGCAGCCGGACAAGCAACGGGGAGCTGTTTTTT.

This clonotype has just a few counts. The chain employs TRBV5-6 and TRBJ1-1; no clear D gene. Germline V gene lookup returns CDR1 SGHDT and CDR2 YYEEEE. The CDR3 has 14 residues. Trimming took 3 bases from V and 4 from J, leaving 13 bases between them. CDR3 sequence: CASSWPYPGTEAFF. As DNA, the CDR3 is TGTGCCAGCAGCTGGCCCTATCCCGGCACTGAAGCTTTCTTT. The variable domain in full, completed from reference TRBV5-6 and TRBJ1-1, reads DAGVTQSPTHLIKTRGQQVTLRCSPKSGHDTVSWYQQALGQGPQFIFQYYEEEERQRGNFPDRFSGHQFPNYSSELNVNALLLGDSALYLCASSWPYPGTEAFFGQGTRLTVV.

The rearrangement uses TRBV19 and TRBJ2-2; a possible D gene is TRBD2 (6 bases). The V gene's germline CDR1 is LNHDA and CDR2 SQIVND (reference sequence). V shed 2 bases and J shed 4 bases, with 23 bases lying between them. CDR3 size: 19 residues. The CDR3 DNA reads TGTGCCAGTAGTATACACCCCCCGGGAGAGGGAGGATCCACCGGGGAGCTGTTTTTT. Its protein is CASSIHPPGEGGSTGELFF.

The sample holds a few counts of this clonotype. The chain joins TRBV5-1 to TRBJ1-2; D is perhaps TRBD1 (6 bases). From germline, CDR1 is SGHRS and CDR2 YFSETQ. Trimming left V 0 bases short and J 7 bases short, with 7 bases between. The CDR3 covers 12 residues. This chain's CDR3 is CASSLGTAGYTF. The DNA of the CDR3 is TGCGCCAGCAGCTTGGGGACAGCTGGCTACACCTTC.

This clonotype was seen many times. This sequence joins TRBV7-2 and TRBJ2-6; 9 bases are a match to TRBD1. Germline V lookup: CDR1 SGHTA, CDR2 FQGNSA. The CDR3 contains 17 residues. J gave up 8 bases and V 5 bases, and 13 bases lay outside the gene matches. CDR3 in DNA: TGTGCCAGCAGCAGACAGACAGGGGGTGGAACCACCAACGTCCTGACTTTC. Translation gives CASSRQTGGGTTNVLTF.

The chain recombines TRBV29-1 with TRBJ1-2; D not certain. CDR3 size: 10 residues. V lost 0 bases and J lost 7, with 3 bases in between. Germline CDR1 SQVTM, CDR2 ANQGSEA. The CDR3 region is CSVEDLGYTF. DNA of the CDR3: TGCAGCGTTGAAGATCTTGGCTACACCTTC.

The table lists this clonotype with many counts. The rearrangement uses TRBV7-2 and TRBJ1-1; TRBD1 matches 7 bases. This CDR3 contains 14 residues. Per germline, CDR1 SGHTA and CDR2 FQGNSA. The trim removed 6 bases at V and 3 bases at J, leaving 7 bases unmatched. DNA for the CDR3: TGTGCCAGCAGGGTTCCGGGACAGTACACTGAAGCTTTCTTT. This translates into CASRVPGQYTEAFF.

The genes are TRBV7-2 and TRBJ2-1; tentative D call: TRBD2 (5 bases). CDR3 length: 14 amino acids. Trimming pared 7 bases from V and 7 bases from J, leaving 17 bases between. Germline V gives CDR1 SGHTA, CDR2 FQGNSA. The CDR3 nucleotides are TGTGCCAGCACCACGCGGGCCCACCGGAATGAGCAGTTCTTC. Translating it yields CASTTRAHRNEQFF.

The chain employs TRBV4-3 and TRBJ2-5, with 8 nucleotides matching TRBD1. V lost 4 bases to trimming and J lost 4 bases; unmatched junction nucleotides: 8. The CDR3 covers 15 residues. The germline V gene encodes CDR1 LGHNA and CDR2 YSLEER. DNA of the CDR3: TGCGCCAGCAGCCGGGAGACAGGGGAAGGAGAGACCCAGTACTTC. Translating it yields CASSRETGEGETQYF.

This clonotype was recorded a few times. The chain couples TRBV5-1 to TRBJ1-1; TRBD1 matches at 10 bases. The CDR3 loop spans 13 amino acids. V was pared by 0 bases and J by 10 bases, with 3 bases of the junction left unmatched. Germline CDR1 is SGHRS and CDR2 is YFSETQ. The CDR3 loop reads CASSLARTGGAFF. In DNA form, the CDR3 reads TGCGCCAGCAGCTTGGCCAGGACAGGGGGAGCTTTCTTT.

The gene calls are TRBV4-3 and TRBJ1-2; 9 bases fit TRBD1. Germline V lookup: CDR1 LGHNA, CDR2 YSLEER. J lost 5 bases, V lost 4 bases, and 17 bases had no gene match. The CDR3 extends over 18 amino acids. The CDR3 loop is CASSRAGTGKGLGYGYTF. The CDR3 region has the DNA TGCGCCAGCAGCCGTGCCGGGACAGGGAAGGGGCTTGGGTATGGCTACACCTTC.

This clonotype occurred a few times. The rearrangement joins TRBV5-1 to TRBJ2-2; D might be TRBD1 or TRBD2, each matching 5 bases. The V end was cut by 3 bases, the J end by 3 bases, with 9 bases between. The germline V gene has CDR1 SGHRS and CDR2 YFSETQ. The CDR3 spans 14 residues. CDR3: CASSSRGDTGELFF. DNA for the CDR3: TGCGCCAGCAGCTCAAGAGGGGACACCGGGGAGCTGTTTTTT.

This clonotype was counted a few times. The chain links TRBV5-4 to TRBJ1-4; 9 nucleotides match TRBD1. The CDR3 runs 14 residues. V dropped 4 bases and J dropped 7; count of bases not matched to a gene: 5. Germline V CDR1 and CDR2: SGHNT, YYREEE (reference sequence). The CDR3 region has the DNA TGTGCCAGCAGCAAACAGGGGGCGGTTGAAAAACTGTTTTTT. Translation gives CASSKQGAVEKLFF.

The chain carries TRBV11-2 and TRBJ2-1, with D unresolved. This CDR3 spans 15 amino acids. Trimming shortened V by 5 bases and J by 6 bases, and 17 bases separated the two germline ends. Germline CDR1 reads SGHAT; CDR2 reads FQNNGV. The CDR3 spells CASSPTLGLSNEQFF. CDR3 bases: TGTGCCAGCAGCCCTACCCTAGGGCTCAGCAATGAGCAGTTCTTC.

On this clonotype: No conserved phenylalanine or tryptophan ends this CDR3, so it is likely a read error. The DNA is omitted, as the CDR3 cannot be located on it reliably, and the CDR3 follows TCRdb's listing. This chain links TRBV7-5 with TRBJ2-7. TRBV7-5 is labeled a pseudogene. Termini included, the CDR3 measures 10 amino acids. The chain's CDR3 is CSPVSPGSRC.

The CDR3 here is CSGRGTEGTGGEQYV. The CDR3, as DNA: TGCAGTGGAAGGGGGACCGAAGGGACAGGGGGCGAGCAGTACGTC. This chain links TRBV20-1 with TRBJ2-7; 11 nucleotides agree with TRBD1. Germline lookup yields CDR1 DFQATT and CDR2 SNEGSKA (reference sequence). The CDR3 is made up of 15 amino acids. V trimming: 7 bases; J trimming: 6 bases; junction bases outside the gene matches: 14.

Only one count was recorded for this clonotype. This chain uses TRBV9 with TRBJ2-2, with unresolved D. V lost 0 bases and J 7 bases, leaving 13 bases between the germline ends. CDR1 is SGDLS, CDR2 YYNGEE, per germline. The CDR3 length is 15 residues. CDR3 DNA: TGTGCCAGCAGCGTAGCTACAAGGGCGAGCGGGGAGCTGTTTTTT. This encodes CASSVATRASGELFF. Full variable domain (missing parts from reference TRBV9 and TRBJ2-2): DSGVTQTPKHLITATGQRVTLRCSPRSGDLSVYWYQQSLDQGLQFLIQYYNGEERAKGNILERFSAQQFPDLHSELNLSSLELGDSALYFCASSVATRASGELFFGEGSRLTVL.

This chain connects TRBV27 to TRBJ2-2; D is perhaps TRBD2 (7 bases). The germline gives CDR1 MNHEY, CDR2 SMNVEV (reference sequence). This CDR3 has 14 residues. Trimming took off 2 bases at V and 6 bases at J, with 10 bases between the two ends. CDR3 amino acids: CASSLGGAAGELFF. The CDR3 DNA reads as TGTGCCAGCAGTTTAGGGGGGGCGGCCGGGGAGCTGTTTTTT.